The text below deals with one TCR beta chain. Its antigen is currently unknown. This entry comes from a study of sequential checkpoint blockade in melanoma. Trimming took 1 base from V and 2 from J, leaving 11 bases between them. This CDR3 is 15 amino acids long. Germline V gives CDR1 LGHNT, CDR2 FRNRAP. Documented treatment: randomized to nivolumab then ipilimumab (arm A) or the reverse (arm B). TCRdb's table, derived via immunoSEQ multiplex PCR, lists solely in-frame clones and lacks some. In the table there are around 37,000 clones, 32% of which are singletons. Study-wide results and limits: Rising tumor T-cell fraction and clonality meant about 30 times likelier benefit.

The source material was tumor tissue (inferred from file names), sampled from a patient given nivolumab and ipilimumab in sequence. This chain links TRBV12-5 with TRBJ2-5; tentatively, D is TRBD2 (6 bases). The sequence derives from a human donor with melanoma. The CDR3 bases are TGTGCTAGTGGTTTGGGGGAAGGGACTCAAGAGACCCAGTACTTC. It is translated as CASGLGEGTQETQYF. The full variable domain, its missing parts supplied by reference TRBV12-5 and TRBJ2-5, is DARVTQTPRHKVTEMGQEVTMRCQPILGHNTVFWYRQTMMQGLELLAYFRNRAPLDDSGMPKDRFSAEMPDATLATLKIQPSEPRDSAVYFCASGLGEGTQETQYFGPGTRLLVL.